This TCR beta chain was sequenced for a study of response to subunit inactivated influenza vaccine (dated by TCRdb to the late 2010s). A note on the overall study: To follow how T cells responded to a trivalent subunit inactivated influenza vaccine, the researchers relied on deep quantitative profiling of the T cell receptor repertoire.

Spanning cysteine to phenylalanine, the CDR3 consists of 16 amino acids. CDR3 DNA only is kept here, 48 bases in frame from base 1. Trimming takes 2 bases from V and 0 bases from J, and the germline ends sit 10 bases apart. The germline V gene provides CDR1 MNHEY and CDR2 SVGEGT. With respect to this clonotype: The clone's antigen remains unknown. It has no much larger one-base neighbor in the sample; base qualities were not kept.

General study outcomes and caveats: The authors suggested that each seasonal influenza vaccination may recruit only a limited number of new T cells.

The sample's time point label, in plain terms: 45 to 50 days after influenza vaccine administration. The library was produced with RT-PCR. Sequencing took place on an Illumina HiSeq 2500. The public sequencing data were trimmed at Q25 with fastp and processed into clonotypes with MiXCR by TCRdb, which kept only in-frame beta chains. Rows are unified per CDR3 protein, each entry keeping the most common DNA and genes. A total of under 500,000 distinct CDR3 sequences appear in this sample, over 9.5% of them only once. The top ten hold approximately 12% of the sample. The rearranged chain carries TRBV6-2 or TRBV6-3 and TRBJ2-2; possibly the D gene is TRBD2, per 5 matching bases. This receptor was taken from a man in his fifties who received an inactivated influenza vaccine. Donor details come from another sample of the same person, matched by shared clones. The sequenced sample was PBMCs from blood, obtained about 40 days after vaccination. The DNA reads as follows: TGTGCCAGCAGTTACCCACGGGGAACGAACACCGGGGAGCTGTTTTTT. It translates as CASSYPRGTNTGELFF.